The entry below describes one TCR beta chain. Its antigen is currently unknown. This record belongs to a study of T cell responses to AZD1222 COVID-19 vaccine. Per germline, CDR1 MDHEN and CDR2 SYDVKM. The V end was cut by 3 bases, the J end by 6 bases, with 11 bases between. The length of the CDR3 is 14 residues. Study outcomes and limitations: Spike-specific TCR breadth and depth both grew after two AZD1222 doses. Among vaccine-associated CD4 TCRs, coverage spanned spike, with dominance at 160-218 and 743-854.

TCRdb keeps only in-frame clones here, not all; method: immunoSEQ multiplex PCR. The sample has about 150,000 clones, around 86% seen once. The rearrangement links TRBV28 to TRBJ2-2; no firm D call. The TCR was taken from an adult in good health. The material sequenced was peripheral blood, taken on day 0 of MenACWY control vaccination. CDR3 in DNA: TGTGCCAGCAGTTTTTTGGGCAGTTCCGGGGAGCTGTTTTTT. Its translation is CASSFLGSSGELFF.